This TCR beta chain was captured in a study of glioma-infiltrating T cells after dendritic cell vaccination. Study as a whole: Patients received three intradermal dendritic cell vaccine injections at biweekly intervals. Study-wide results and caveats: Longer survival after dendritic cell vaccination followed higher pretreatment TIL content.

Amplification used 60 V beta primers and 13 J beta primers. Using immunoSEQ multiplex PCR, the repertoire was profiled, and TCRdb retains in-frame clones only, with some absent. This sample yields around 96,000 clones, of which 70% to 80% are seen a single time; roughly 5.6% belongs to the top ten. CDR3 length: 14 residues. Deletions cut 5 bases from V and 4 bases from J, with 12 bases between. The germline gives CDR1 SGHNT, CDR2 YYREEE (reference sequence). As for this clone: Its specificity is not known.

The chain is built from TRBV5-4 and TRBJ1-4; D perhaps matches TRBD1 (5 bases). The sequence derives from a human donor with glioblastoma. Material: blood, obtained before dendritic cell vaccination. The CDR3 loop is CASSRGGVNEKLFF. DNA of the CDR3: TGTGCCAGCAGTCGCGGGGGGGTTAATGAAAAACTGTTTTTT.